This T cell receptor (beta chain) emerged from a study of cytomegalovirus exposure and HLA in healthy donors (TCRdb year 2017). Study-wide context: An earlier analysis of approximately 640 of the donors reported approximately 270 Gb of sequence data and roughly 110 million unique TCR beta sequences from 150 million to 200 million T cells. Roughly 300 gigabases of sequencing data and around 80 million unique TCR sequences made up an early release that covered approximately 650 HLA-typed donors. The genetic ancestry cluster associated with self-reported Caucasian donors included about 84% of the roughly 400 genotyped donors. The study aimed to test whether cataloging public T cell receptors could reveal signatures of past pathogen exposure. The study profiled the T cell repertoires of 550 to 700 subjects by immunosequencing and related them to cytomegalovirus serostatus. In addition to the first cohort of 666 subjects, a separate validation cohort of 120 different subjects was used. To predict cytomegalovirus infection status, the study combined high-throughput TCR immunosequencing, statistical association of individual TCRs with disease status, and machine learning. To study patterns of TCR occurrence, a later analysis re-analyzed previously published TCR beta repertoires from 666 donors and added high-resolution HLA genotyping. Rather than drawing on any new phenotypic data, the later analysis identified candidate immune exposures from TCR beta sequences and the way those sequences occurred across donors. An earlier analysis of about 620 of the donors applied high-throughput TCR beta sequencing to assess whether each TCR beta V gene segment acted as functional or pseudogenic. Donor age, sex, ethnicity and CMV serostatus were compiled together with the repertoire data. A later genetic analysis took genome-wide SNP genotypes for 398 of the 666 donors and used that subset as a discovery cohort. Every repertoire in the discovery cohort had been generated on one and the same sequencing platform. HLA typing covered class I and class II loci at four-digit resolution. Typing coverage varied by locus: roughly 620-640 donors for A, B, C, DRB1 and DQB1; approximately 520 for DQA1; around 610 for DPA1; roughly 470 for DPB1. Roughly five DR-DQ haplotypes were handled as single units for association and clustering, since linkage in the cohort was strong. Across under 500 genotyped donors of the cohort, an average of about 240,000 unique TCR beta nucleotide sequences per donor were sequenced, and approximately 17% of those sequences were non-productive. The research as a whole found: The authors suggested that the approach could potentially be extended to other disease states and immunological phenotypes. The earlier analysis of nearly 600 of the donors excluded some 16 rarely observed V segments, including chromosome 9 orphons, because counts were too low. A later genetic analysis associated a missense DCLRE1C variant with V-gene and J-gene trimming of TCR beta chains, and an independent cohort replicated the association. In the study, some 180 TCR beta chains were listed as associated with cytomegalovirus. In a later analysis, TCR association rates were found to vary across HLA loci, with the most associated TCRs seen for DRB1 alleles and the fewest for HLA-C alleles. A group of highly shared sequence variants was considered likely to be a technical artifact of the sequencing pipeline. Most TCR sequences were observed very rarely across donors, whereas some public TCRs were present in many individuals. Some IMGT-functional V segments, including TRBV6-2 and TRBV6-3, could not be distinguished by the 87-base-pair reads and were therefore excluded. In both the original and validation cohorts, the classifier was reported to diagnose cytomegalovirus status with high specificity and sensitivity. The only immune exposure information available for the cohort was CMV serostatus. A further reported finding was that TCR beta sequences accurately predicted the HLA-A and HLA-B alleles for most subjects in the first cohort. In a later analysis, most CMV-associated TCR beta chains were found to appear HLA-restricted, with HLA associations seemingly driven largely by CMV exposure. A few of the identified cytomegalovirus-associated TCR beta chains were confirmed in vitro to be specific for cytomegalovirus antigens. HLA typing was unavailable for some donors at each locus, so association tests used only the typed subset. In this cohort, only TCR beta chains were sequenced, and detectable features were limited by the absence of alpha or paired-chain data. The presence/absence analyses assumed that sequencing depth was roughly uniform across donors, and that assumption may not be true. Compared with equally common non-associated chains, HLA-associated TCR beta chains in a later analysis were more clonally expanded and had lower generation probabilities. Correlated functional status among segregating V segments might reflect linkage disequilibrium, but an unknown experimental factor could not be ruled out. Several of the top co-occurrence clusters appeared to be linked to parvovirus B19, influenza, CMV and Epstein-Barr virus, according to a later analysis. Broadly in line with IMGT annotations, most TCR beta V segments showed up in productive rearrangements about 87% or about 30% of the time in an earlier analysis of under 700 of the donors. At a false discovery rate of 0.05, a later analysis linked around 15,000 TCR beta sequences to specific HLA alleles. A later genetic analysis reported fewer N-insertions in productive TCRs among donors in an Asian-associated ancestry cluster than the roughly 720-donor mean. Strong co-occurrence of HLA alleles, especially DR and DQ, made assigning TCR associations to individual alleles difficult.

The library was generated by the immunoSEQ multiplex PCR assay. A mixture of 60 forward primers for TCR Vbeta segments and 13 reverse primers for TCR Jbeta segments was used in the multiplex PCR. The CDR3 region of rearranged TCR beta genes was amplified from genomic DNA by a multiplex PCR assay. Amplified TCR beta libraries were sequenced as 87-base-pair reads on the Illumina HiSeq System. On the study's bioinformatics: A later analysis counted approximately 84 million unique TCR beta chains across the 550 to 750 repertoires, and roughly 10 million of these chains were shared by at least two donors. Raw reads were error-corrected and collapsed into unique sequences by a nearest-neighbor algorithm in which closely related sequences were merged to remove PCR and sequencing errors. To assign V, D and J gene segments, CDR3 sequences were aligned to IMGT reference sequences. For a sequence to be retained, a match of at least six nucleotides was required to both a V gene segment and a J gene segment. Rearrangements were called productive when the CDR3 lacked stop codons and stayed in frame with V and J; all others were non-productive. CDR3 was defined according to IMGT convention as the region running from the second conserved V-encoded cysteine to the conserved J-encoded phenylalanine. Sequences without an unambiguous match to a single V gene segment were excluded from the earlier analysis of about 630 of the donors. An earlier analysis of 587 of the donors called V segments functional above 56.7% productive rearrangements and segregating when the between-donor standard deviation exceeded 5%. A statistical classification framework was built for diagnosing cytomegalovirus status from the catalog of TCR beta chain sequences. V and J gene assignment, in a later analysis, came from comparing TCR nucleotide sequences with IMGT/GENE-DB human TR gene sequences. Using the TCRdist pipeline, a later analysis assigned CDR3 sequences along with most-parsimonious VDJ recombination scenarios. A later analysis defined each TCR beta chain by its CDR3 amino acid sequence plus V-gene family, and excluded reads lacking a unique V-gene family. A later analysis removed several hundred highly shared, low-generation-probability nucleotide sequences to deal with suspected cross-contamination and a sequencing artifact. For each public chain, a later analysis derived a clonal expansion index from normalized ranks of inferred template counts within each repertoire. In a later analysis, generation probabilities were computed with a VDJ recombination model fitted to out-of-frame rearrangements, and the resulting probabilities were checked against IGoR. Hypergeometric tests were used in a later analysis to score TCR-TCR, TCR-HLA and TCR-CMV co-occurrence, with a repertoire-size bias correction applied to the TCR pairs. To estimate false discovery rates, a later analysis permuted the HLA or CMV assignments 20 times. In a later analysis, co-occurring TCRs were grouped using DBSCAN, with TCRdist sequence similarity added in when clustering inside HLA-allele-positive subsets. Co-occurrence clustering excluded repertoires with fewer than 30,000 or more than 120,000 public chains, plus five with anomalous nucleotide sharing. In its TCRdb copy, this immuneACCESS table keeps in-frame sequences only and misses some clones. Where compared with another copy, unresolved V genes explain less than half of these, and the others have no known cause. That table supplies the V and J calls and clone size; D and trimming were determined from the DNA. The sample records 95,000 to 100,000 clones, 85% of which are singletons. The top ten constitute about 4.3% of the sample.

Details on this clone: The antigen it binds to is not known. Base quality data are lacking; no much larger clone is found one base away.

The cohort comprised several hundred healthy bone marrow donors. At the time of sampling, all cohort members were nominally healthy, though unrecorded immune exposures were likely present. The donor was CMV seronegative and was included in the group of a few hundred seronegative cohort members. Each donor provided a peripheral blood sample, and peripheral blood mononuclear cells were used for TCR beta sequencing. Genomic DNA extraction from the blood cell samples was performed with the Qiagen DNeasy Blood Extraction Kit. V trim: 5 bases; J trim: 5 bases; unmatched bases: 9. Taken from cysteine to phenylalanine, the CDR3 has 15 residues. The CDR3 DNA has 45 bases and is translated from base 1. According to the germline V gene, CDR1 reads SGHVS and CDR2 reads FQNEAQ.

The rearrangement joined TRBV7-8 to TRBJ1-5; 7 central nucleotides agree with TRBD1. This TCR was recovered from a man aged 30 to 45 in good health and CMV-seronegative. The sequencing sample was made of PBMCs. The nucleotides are TGTGCCAGCAGCCGTCTGTACAGGGGCGATCAGCCCCAGCATTTT. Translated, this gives CASSRLYRGDQPQHF.